These T cell receptor beta chains were read from a single sample in a study of human T cells and chemical hapten exposure. From the RACE reads, TCRdb called clonotypes with MiXCR, one entry per CDR3 protein. This repertoire shows around 350,000 distinct CDR3 sequences, around 5.5% found once; its top ten account for under 9.5%. The sample here was whole blood, taken in connection with sensitization to the hapten diphenylcyclopropenone (DPC). The receptors stem from a woman younger than 30 with alopecia areata. Some clones in this sample may be carry-over from other donors' samples. Both conserved end residues are part of each CDR3. D genes are given only for firm matches. Clone size appears in some rows only: once, few, many, or a class for an expanded clone.

V gene	D gene	clone size	J gene	CDR3 protein	CDR3 DNA
TRBV3-1	.	many	TRBJ2-2	CASSQGAGMGTGELFF	TGTGCCAGCAGCCAAGGCGCAGGGATGGGAACCGGGGAGCTGTTTTTT
TRBV28	.	few	TRBJ2-3	CASSFGTAGDTQYF	TGTGCCAGCAGTTTCGGGACCGCTGGAGATACGCAGTATTTT
TRBV9	.	.	TRBJ2-2	CASSGAVNTGELFF	TGTGCCAGCAGCGGAGCGGTGAACACCGGGGAGCTGTTTTTT
TRBV12-3/TRBV12-4	TRBD1	.	TRBJ1-1	CASSPQGKYTEAFF	TGTGCCAGCAGTCCACAGGGGAAGTACACTGAAGCTTTCTTT
TRBV27	.	.	TRBJ2-2	CASSRAGPHTGELFF	TGTGCCAGCAGCCGGGCGGGACCGCACACCGGGGAGCTGTTTTTT
TRBV2	TRBD1	many	TRBJ1-1	CASSMGQQAFF	TGTGCCAGCAGTATGGGACAGCAAGCTTTCTTT
TRBV4-2	.	few	TRBJ2-1	CASSQDWAEAEQFF	TGTGCCAGCAGCCAAGATTGGGCGGAGGCTGAGCAGTTCTTC
TRBV6-1	.	many	TRBJ1-5	CASSGNNQPQHF	TGTGCCAGCAGTGGGAACAATCAGCCCCAGCATTTT
TRBV5-6	.	.	TRBJ1-4	CASSLRAQGGFNEKLFF	TGTGCCAGCAGCTTACGCGCACAGGGAGGATTTAATGAAAAACTGTTTTTT
TRBV4-1	.	.	TRBJ1-5	CASSQISSNQPQHF	TGCGCCAGCAGCCAGATATCGAGCAATCAGCCCCAGCATTTT
TRBV20-1	.	few	TRBJ2-7	CSARDLRASLEQYF	TGCAGTGCTAGAGATCTCAGGGCTAGTTTGGAGCAGTACTTC
TRBV20-1	.	few	TRBJ2-2	CSASPRNTGELFF	TGCAGTGCTAGCCCCCGGAACACCGGGGAGCTGTTTTTT
TRBV27	TRBD1	.	TRBJ2-7	CASSSNPGQGTDEQYF	TGTGCCAGCAGTTCGAACCCGGGACAGGGTACGGACGAGCAGTACTTC
TRBV2	TRBD1	many	TRBJ1-2	CASSLLDRFYGYTF	TGTGCCAGCAGTCTCTTGGACAGGTTCTATGGCTACACCTTC
TRBV3-1	.	many	TRBJ1-2	CASSRRSEANYGYTF	TGTGCCAGCAGCCGCCGTTCCGAGGCTAACTATGGCTACACCTTC
TRBV12-5	.	.	TRBJ2-7	CASGLATRVEQYF	TGTGCTAGTGGTTTGGCTACCAGGGTCGAGCAGTACTTC
TRBV27	.	many	TRBJ2-3	CASSRTLAILDTQYF	TGTGCCAGCAGTCGTACCTTAGCGATTCTTGATACGCAGTATTTT
TRBV12-3/TRBV12-4	.	.	TRBJ1-1	CASSYGPGTEAFF	TGTGCCAGCAGTTACGGCCCAGGCACTGAAGCTTTCTTT
TRBV2	TRBD1	few	TRBJ1-5	CASSDRGSSNQPQHF	TGTGCCAGCAGCGACAGGGGCTCTAGCAATCAGCCCCAGCATTTT
TRBV5-6	.	.	TRBJ1-1	CASSFLGGTEKAFF	TGTGCCAGCAGCTTTTTGGGAGGGACGGAGAAAGCTTTCTTT
TRBV6-1	TRBD1	many	TRBJ1-6	CASEDRTARNSPLHF	TGTGCCAGCGAGGACAGGACAGCACGAAATTCACCCCTCCACTTT
TRBV28	.	many	TRBJ1-5	CASRSPGRDSNQPQHF	TGTGCCAGCAGAAGTCCGGGACGCGATAGCAATCAGCCCCAGCATTTT
TRBV6-6	TRBD1	many	TRBJ1-5	CASGDSRSNQPQHF	TGTGCCAGTGGGGACAGTCGAAGCAATCAGCCCCAGCATTTT
TRBV7-9	.	few	TRBJ1-1	CASSLGGRAHTEAFF	TGTGCCAGCAGCTTAGGGGGCAGGGCTCACACTGAAGCTTTCTTT
TRBV9	TRBD1	few	TRBJ1-3	CASSVNPGQGPYF	TGTGCCAGCAGCGTGAATCCAGGACAGGGTCCATATTTT